These 22 T cell receptor beta chains were sequenced from one sample in a study of shared clonotypes between healthy human individuals. Clones were read by immunoSEQ multiplex PCR, and TCRdb kept only the in-frame ones, dropping some. The data contain about 360,000 clones, roughly 80% of them singletons. Sequenced sample: memory CD4+ T cells sorted from blood. Sample subset: CD45RA-negative fraction. These receptor sequences come from a man aged 30 to 39 in good health.

This chain joins TRBV6-5 and TRBJ1-1; perhaps TRBD1 as D (6 bases). Germline loops: CDR1 MNHEY, CDR2 SVGAGI. The CDR3 totals 12 residues. V dropped 10 bases and J dropped 11 bases, with 20 bases sitting between them. The CDR3 region is CATRDIALGAFF. CDR3 DNA sequence: TGTGCCACACGGGACATTGCCCTCGGGGCTTTCTTT.

The V gene is TRBV27, the J gene TRBJ1-1; D perhaps matches TRBD1 (5 bases). Trimming removed 5 bases from V and 2 bases from J, with 15 bases in between. This CDR3 spans 15 amino acids. CDR1 is MNHEY, CDR2 SMNVEV, per germline (reference sequence). The CDR3 here is CASSKDRQSNTEAFF. CDR3 in DNA: TGTGCCAGCAGTAAAGACCGACAGTCTAACACTGAAGCTTTCTTT.

CDR3 loop: CASSLLWGSYNEQFF. CDR3 coding DNA: TGTGCCAGCAGCCTACTGTGGGGGTCCTACAATGAGCAGTTCTTC. This chain connects TRBV7-6 to TRBJ2-1; D tentatively fits TRBD1 or TRBD2 (5 bases each). Trimming shortened V by 5 bases and J by 1 base, and 12 bases separated the two germline ends. CDR3 length: 15 residues. CDR1 and CDR2 (germline): SGHVS, FNYEAQ.

The rearrangement links TRBV2 to TRBJ2-3; maybe TRBD1 (6 bases). V lost 6 bases and J 6 bases, leaving 16 bases between the germline ends. The CDR3 consists of 14 residues. CDR1 and CDR2 from the germline V gene are SNHLY and FYNNEI. CDR3 region: CASSGDTHPDTQYF. In nucleotides, the CDR3 is TGTGCCAGCAGCGGGGACACCCACCCGGATACGCAGTATTTT.

The chain carries TRBV5-1 and TRBJ2-2, with 10 bases that match TRBD2. V lost 2 bases, J lost 2 bases, and 3 bases stayed unmatched. The CDR3 covers 16 residues. Germline CDR1 is SGHRS and CDR2 is YFSETQ. CDR3 in DNA: TGCGCCAGCAGCTTAAGGACTAGCGGAAACACCGGGGAGCTGTTTTTT. This encodes CASSLRTSGNTGELFF.

This chain links TRBV9 with TRBJ2-3; the D is unclear. V was clipped by 0 bases and J by 4 bases, with 6 bases between them. The germline V gene encodes CDR1 SGDLS and CDR2 YYNGEE. The CDR3 totals 13 residues. CDR3 nucleotide sequence: TGTGCCAGCAGCGTAGATTATGCAGATACGCAGTATTTT. This gives the protein CASSVDYADTQYF.

This chain links TRBV28 with TRBJ2-7; perhaps TRBD1 as D (5 bases). Between the trimmed V and J ends, which lost 9 bases and 2 bases, there was a span of 11 bases. The CDR3 is 12 residues long. The germline V gene encodes CDR1 MDHEN and CDR2 SYDVKM. CDR3 sequence: CASYRITYEQYF. For the CDR3, the DNA is TGTGCCAGTTACAGGATTACCTACGAGCAGTACTTC.

The rearrangement links TRBV7-2 to TRBJ2-3; TRBD2 aligns across 8 bases. CDR3 length: 16 residues. Germline CDR1 reads SGHTA; CDR2 reads FQGNSA. V gave up 4 bases and J gave up 4 bases; unmatched junction bases: 10. CDR3 loop: CASSSGLGRHPDTQYF. CDR3 coding DNA: TGTGCCAGCAGCTCGGGACTAGGACGTCATCCAGATACGCAGTATTTT.

The gene calls are TRBV28 and TRBJ1-5; possible D gene TRBD1, 6 bases. Trimming shortened V by 7 bases and J by 5 bases, and 15 bases separated the two germline ends. Looked up from germline, CDR1 is MDHEN and CDR2 is SYDVKM. The CDR3 covers 14 residues. CDR3: CASKGAGAHQPQHF. Written as DNA, the CDR3 is TGTGCCAGCAAAGGGGCAGGGGCCCATCAGCCCCAGCATTTT.

This clone was found many times. This chain joins TRBV27 and TRBJ2-1; the match to TRBD1 covers 8 bases. The V segment lost 5 bases and the J segment 7 bases; nucleotides outside the gene matches: 7. CDR1 and CDR2 (germline): MNHEY, SMNVEV (reference sequence). This CDR3 spans 14 amino acids. The CDR3 here is CASSPRTGLNEQFF. The CDR3 DNA reads TGTGCCAGCAGTCCTCGGACAGGGTTGAATGAGCAGTTCTTC.

J is TRBJ2-3 and V is TRBV5-1; D uncertain. In germline, CDR1 is SGHRS, CDR2 YFSETQ. Deletions cut 5 bases from V and 4 bases from J, with 14 bases between. The CDR3 extends over 14 amino acids. CDR3 in DNA: TGCGCCAGCAGTTTACTTGCTCCCGCAGATACGCAGTATTTT. It codes for CASSLLAPADTQYF.

V and J are TRBV9 and TRBJ1-4; D gene ambiguous. V lost 4 bases and J 0 bases, leaving 10 bases between the germline ends. The CDR3 is 15 residues long. Germline CDR1 and CDR2: SGDLS and YYNGEE. The CDR3 is CASSPHPTTNEKLFF. The CDR3 region has the DNA TGTGCCAGCAGCCCGCACCCCACAACTAATGAAAAACTGTTTTTT.

The chain has TRBV18 and TRBJ1-4; D not resolved. This CDR3 region has 16 residues. From germline, CDR1 is KGHSH and CDR2 LQKENI. The germline V and J ends were trimmed by 5 bases and 0 bases, with 13 bases remaining between them. The CDR3 spells CASSAAGVATNEKLFF. The CDR3 coding sequence is TGTGCCAGCTCAGCGGCTGGGGTTGCAACTAATGAAAAACTGTTTTTT.

CDR3 sequence reads: CASSFNGQGSNEQFF. The CDR3 coding sequence is TGTGCCAGCAGCTTTAATGGACAGGGATCGAATGAGCAGTTCTTC. The V and J genes are TRBV13 and TRBJ2-1, with TRBD1 matching 8 bases. The CDR3 is 15 amino acids. Per germline, CDR1 PRHDT and CDR2 FYEKMQ (reference sequence). Trimming cost V 3 bases and J 7 bases; bases outside gene matches: 8.

Comment on this clone: Other nucleotide sequences from this sample produce the same CDR3. The V and J genes are TRBV5-1 and TRBJ2-3, with no clear D. Germline-derived CDR1 and CDR2 are SGHRS and YFSETQ. Trimming removed 3 bases from V and 0 bases from J, with 5 bases in between. The CDR3 is made up of 13 amino acids. The CDR3 region has the DNA TGCGCCAGCAGCTCAGCCAGCACAGATACGCAGTATTTT. It encodes CASSSASTDTQYF.

The chain carries TRBV15 and TRBJ1-5; D gene uncertain. CDR1 and CDR2 (germline): LNHNV, YYDKDF (reference sequence). The germline V and J ends were trimmed by 5 bases and 2 bases, with 16 bases remaining between them. The CDR3 sequence is 16 residues long. CDR3 sequence (DNA): TGTGCCACCAGCGCCCCCCGGGGAGAGGGCAATCAGCCCCAGCATTTT. Translated: CATSAPRGEGNQPQHF. Together with reference TRBV15 and TRBJ1-5, the CDR3 gives the full variable domain: DAMVIQNPRYQVTQFGKPVTLSCSQTLNHNVMYWYQQKSSQAPKLLFHYYDKDFNNEADTPDNFQSRRPNTSFCFLDIRSPGLGDTAMYLCATSAPRGEGNQPQHFGDGTRLSIL.

The rearrangement joins TRBV5-4 to TRBJ1-2; no clear D. CDR1 is SGHNT and CDR2 is YYREEE in the germline V gene (reference sequence). CDR3 size: 16 residues. Trimming removed 0 bases from V and 4 bases from J, with 16 bases in between. CDR3 residues: CASSLGSGFLSYGYTF. Here the CDR3 DNA reads TGTGCCAGCAGCTTGGGCTCAGGCTTCCTATCCTATGGCTACACCTTC.

V and J are TRBV15 and TRBJ2-1, with D uncertain. This CDR3 is 15 amino acids long. Trimming cost V 5 bases and J 5 bases, with 16 bases left between them. The V gene's germline CDR1 is LNHNV and CDR2 YYDKDF (reference sequence). The CDR3 region is CATSPYFGKDNEQFF. The CDR3 DNA is TGTGCCACCAGCCCTTATTTTGGCAAAGACAATGAGCAGTTCTTC.

V gene TRBV21-1 combines with J gene TRBJ2-7; no DNA check was done on the table's D call, TRBD2. TRBV21-1 is tagged as a pseudogene. CDR3 length equals 18 residues. The CDR3 DNA is TGTGCCAGCAGCGCAGTAGACCCGACCCCTAGCGGACCCTACGAGCAGTACTTC. It encodes CASSAVDPTPSGPYEQYF.

The chain carries TRBV18 and TRBJ2-7, with D perhaps TRBD1 (6 bases). Trimming removed 3 bases at V and 2 bases at J, with 14 bases between. The CDR3 contains 15 residues. In germline, CDR1 is KGHSH, CDR2 LQKENI. Here the CDR3 DNA reads TGTGCCAGCTCACCTCGTAGACAGGCCGCCTACGAGCAGTACTTC. This encodes CASSPRRQAAYEQYF.

CDR3 sequence: CASSIGQGDSGYTF. The CDR3 DNA is TGTGCCAGTAGTATAGGACAGGGTGACAGTGGCTACACCTTC. The J gene is TRBJ1-2, the V gene TRBV19; 7 bases match TRBD1. Trimming cost V 1 base and J 7 bases; bases outside gene matches: 6. This CDR3 has 14 residues. Germline V gene data show CDR1 as LNHDA and CDR2 as SQIVND (reference sequence).

In DNA, the CDR3 is TGTGCCAGCAGCGTACGGACAGGACAAAATTCACCCCTCCACTTT. Translated, it gives CASSVRTGQNSPLHF. The V call is TRBV7-9, the J call TRBJ1-6, with 7 bases lining up with TRBD1. V was pared by 5 bases and J by 7 bases, with 8 bases of the junction left unmatched. Germline V CDR1 and CDR2: SEHNR, FQNEAQ (reference sequence). The CDR3 covers 15 residues.